The rows below give T cell receptor beta chains drawn from one sample of a study of T cell repertoires in cytomegalovirus infection. MiXCR was run by TCRdb on the reads, yielding one entry per CDR3 protein. The table records 400,000 or so distinct CDR3 sequences, about a sixth of them present only once. The sample consisted of PBMCs. These receptors were obtained from a human donor in good health (CMV status not recorded). Some clones in this sample may be carry-over from other donors' samples. Each CDR3 is given with its conserved first and last residue. The order of the fields is J gene, D gene, clone size, V gene, CDR3 DNA, CDR3 protein. D genes are given only for firm matches. Size is stated for part of the rows, as once, few or many counts, or as a class when the clone is expanded.

>TRBJ1-1|NA|NA|TRBV23-1
TGCGCCAGCACCGACCTACCGGGTGCGGACACTGAAGCTTTCTTT
CASTDLPGADTEAFF
>TRBJ2-3|NA|many|TRBV7-2
TGTGCCAGCAGCCCACGGCCTAGCGCAATAGATACGCAGTATTTT
CASSPRPSAIDTQYF
>TRBJ2-1|NA|few|TRBV25-1
TGTGCCAGCAGTGGCGCGGGGAGGGGGTCCTACAATGAGCAGTTCTTC
CASSGAGRGSYNEQFF
>TRBJ2-1|NA|NA|TRBV11-2
TGTGCCAGCAGCTTCCGCGGTAGACCCTACAATGAGCAGTTCTTC
CASSFRGRPYNEQFF
>TRBJ1-1|TRBD1|NA|TRBV19
TGTGCCAGTAGTAGTCGGTTTTATCCAGGGGGGGATGAAGCTTTCTTT
CASSSRFYPGGDEAFF
>TRBJ2-3|NA|NA|TRBV5-4
TGTGCCAGCAGCTTGACGGGGGGCCCGATCGTCGCGCAGTATTTT
CASSLTGGPIVAQYF
>TRBJ1-5|NA|NA|TRBV4-3
TGCGCCAGCAGCGACACGACGAATCAGCCCCAGCATTTT
CASSDTTNQPQHF
>TRBJ2-7|NA|NA|TRBV6-5
TGTGCCAGCAGTACCCGGACGTACTTGGGGGAGCAGTACTTC
CASSTRTYLGEQYF
>TRBJ2-3|TRBD2|few|TRBV11-2
TGTGCCAGCAGCTTAGTAGGGACTAGCGGGAGTACCACAGATACGCAGTATTTT
CASSLVGTSGSTTDTQYF
>TRBJ1-1|NA|many|TRBV7-2
TGTGCCAGCAGAATTGACAGAAACACTGAAGCTTTCTTT
CASRIDRNTEAFF
>TRBJ2-2|NA|few|TRBV24-1
TGTGCCACCAGTGATAGACGCGTACCCTACGGGGAGCTGTTTTTT
CATSDRRVPYGELFF
>TRBJ2-7|TRBD1|many|TRBV12-3/TRBV12-4
TGTGCCAGCAGTTCGGGACAGCCCTACGAGCAGTACTTC
CASSSGQPYEQYF
>TRBJ1-1|TRBD1|many|TRBV12-3/TRBV12-4
TGTGCCAGCAGTTGGGCGGACAGGCCTCAGGCTTTCTTT
CASSWADRPQAFF
>TRBJ2-1|NA|few|TRBV5-6
TGTGCCAGCAGCGGGGGTTACACCTACTCCTACAATGAGCAGTTCTTC
CASSGGYTYSYNEQFF
>TRBJ2-1|TRBD2|many|TRBV6-2/TRBV6-3
TGTGCCAGCATAAAAAGCGGGAGCTACAATGAGCAGTTCTTC
CASIKSGSYNEQFF
>TRBJ2-1|NA|NA|TRBV9
TGTGCCAGCAGCGTATACGAGGGGGTCTACAATGAGCAGTTCTTC
CASSVYEGVYNEQFF
>TRBJ2-7|TRBD2|many|TRBV7-2
TGTGCCAGCAGCTTCACCCCGGGAGGTGGATACGAGCAGTACTTC
CASSFTPGGGYEQYF
>TRBJ2-2|NA|many|TRBV7-8
TGTGCCAGCAGCTTGGACCGGGACACAAGGAACACCGGGGAGCTGTTTTTT
CASSLDRDTRNTGELFF
>TRBJ1-1|NA|many|TRBV7-2
TGTGCCAGCAGGTTAGGAGGGTACGGAATGAACACTGAAGCTTTCTTT
CASRLGGYGMNTEAFF
>TRBJ2-5|TRBD2|many|TRBV7-2
TGTGCCAGCAGCCGGGGGGTCGCGGGACGAAGAGAGACCCAGTACTTC
CASSRGVAGRRETQYF
>TRBJ1-1|NA|many|TRBV7-2
TGTGCCAGCAGCTTTACGCGGATAGGGGAAGCTTTCTTT
CASSFTRIGEAFF
>TRBJ1-2|NA|many|TRBV7-2
TGTGCCAGCAGTAAACCGCAGCAGAATGGCTACACCTTC
CASSKPQQNGYTF
>TRBJ2-1|NA|few|TRBV11-2
TGTGCCAGCAGCTTTAGCTTTCCTTCCTACAATGAGCAGTTCTTC
CASSFSFPSYNEQFF
>TRBJ2-1|TRBD2|many|TRBV12-3/TRBV12-4
TGTGCCAGCAGTCCCCTAGGGACTAGCGGTAATGAGCAGTTCTTC
CASSPLGTSGNEQFF
>TRBJ1-1|NA|NA|TRBV2
TGTGCCAGCAGTTGGAAGAACACTGAAGCTTTCTTT
CASSWKNTEAFF
>TRBJ2-2|TRBD2|NA|TRBV27
TGTGCCAGCACTCTAGCGGGGGGGCACACCGGGGAGCTGTTTTTT
CASTLAGGHTGELFF
>TRBJ2-1|TRBD2|few|TRBV7-9
TGTGCCAGCAGCTTAGCCCCGGGACTAGCGGGAGGGCTCTCCTACAATGAGCAGTTCTTC
CASSLAPGLAGGLSYNEQFF
>TRBJ2-2|NA|few|TRBV6-1
TGTGCCAGCAACGCCCGTCAGGGCAGCTACACCGGGGAGCTGTTTTTT
CASNARQGSYTGELFF
>TRBJ2-5|NA|few|TRBV5-5
TGTGCCAGCAGCCAACCCCCAGAGACCCAGTACTTC
CASSQPPETQYF
>TRBJ1-3|NA|NA|TRBV7-9
TGTGCCAGCAGCTTCCCCGAGGGCTCTGGAAACACCATATATTTT
CASSFPEGSGNTIYF